The next 8 T cell receptor beta chains were all read from a single sample in a study of cytomegalovirus exposure and HLA in healthy donors. TCRdb's copy holds only in-frame clones and misses some; the assay was immunoSEQ multiplex PCR. Counted here are about 130,000 clones, approximately 90% occurring once; the ten biggest clones make up less than 8%. Sequenced: PBMCs. The origin of the receptors is a woman in her twenties or thirties in good health and CMV-seropositive.

The chain couples TRBV19 to TRBJ2-7; a possible D gene is TRBD1 (6 bases). This CDR3 comprises 13 residues. V was clipped by 3 bases and J by 3 bases, with 9 bases between them. Germline assignment: CDR1 LNHDA and CDR2 SQIVND (reference sequence). The CDR3 DNA sequence: TGTGCCAGTAGTATGGGACATTTCTACGAGCAGTACTTC. This sequence encodes CASSMGHFYEQYF.

The V gene is TRBV9, the J gene TRBJ2-7, with 8 bases aligning to TRBD2. The ends lost 2 bases at V and 2 bases at J; junction bases unmatched: 3. This CDR3 spans 14 amino acids. Germline lookup yields CDR1 SGDLS and CDR2 YYNGEE. For the CDR3, the DNA is TGTGCCAGCAGCGTGGGACTAGGGACCTACGAGCAGTACTTC. Protein sequence: CASSVGLGTYEQYF.

The CDR3 loop is CASSEVYEKLFF. In DNA, the CDR3 is TGTGCCAGCAGTGAGGTATATGAAAAACTGTTTTTT. The V gene is TRBV28, the J gene TRBJ1-4; D is undetermined. The ends were cut back, 5 bases at V and 6 bases at J, with 7 bases in the middle. CDR3 size: 12 residues. CDR1 is MDHEN, CDR2 SYDVKM, per germline.

This chain connects TRBV18 to TRBJ1-2, with 9 nucleotides matching TRBD1. Germline values: CDR1 KGHSH, CDR2 LQKENI. The CDR3 length is 16 residues. With 8 bases clipped from V and 6 bases from J, the junction kept 16 bases outside the gene matches. The CDR3 is CASHNGTGTGTNGYTF. CDR3 coding DNA: TGTGCCAGCCATAACGGTACCGGGACAGGGACCAATGGCTACACCTTC.

This sequence joins TRBV5-1 and TRBJ1-1, with D hard to call. CDR3 length: 14 residues. V was clipped by 6 bases and J by 2 bases, with 14 bases between them. Per the germline V gene, CDR1 is SGHRS and CDR2 is YFSETQ. The CDR3 reads CASTLLDANTEAFF. The CDR3 DNA reads as TGCGCCAGCACCCTCCTAGACGCAAACACTGAAGCTTTCTTT.

The chain couples TRBV5-1 to TRBJ2-7, with unresolved D. Germline V gives CDR1 SGHRS, CDR2 YFSETQ. V was clipped by 0 bases and J by 0 bases, with 16 bases between them. There are 17 residues in the CDR3. CDR3 amino acids: CASSLGLGQLNSYEQYF. Written as DNA, the CDR3 is TGCGCCAGCAGCTTGGGCCTAGGCCAGCTAAACTCCTACGAGCAGTACTTC.

This rearrangement joins TRBV2 to TRBJ1-4, with TRBD1 matching 7 bases. CDR3 size: 14 residues. Trimming at V came to 6 bases and at J to 8 bases, leaving 9 bases not matched to a gene. From germline, CDR1 is SNHLY and CDR2 FYNNEI. CDR3 DNA sequence: TGTGCCAGCAGGGCCAGGGGGGTACGGGAAAAACTGTTTTTT. It specifies CASRARGVREKLFF.

V is TRBV7-9 and J is TRBJ2-3; no clear D gene. The CDR3 consists of 15 residues. The germline V gene encodes CDR1 SEHNR and CDR2 FQNEAQ (reference sequence). The V and J ends lost 1 base and 1 base respectively, with 9 bases between them. DNA of the CDR3: TGTGCCAGCAGCTTAGAACAGCCCGGCACAGATACGCAGTATTTT. This sequence encodes CASSLEQPGTDTQYF.